The rows below give T cell receptor beta chains drawn from one sample of a study of shared clonotypes between healthy human individuals. Repertoires were generated with immunoSEQ multiplex PCR, while TCRdb's copy carries only in-frame clones and drops some. The repertoire holds about 680,000 clones, under 95% seen once, with about a quarter in the top ten. The sample comprised naive CD8+ T cells sorted from blood. The receptors were sampled from a man under 40 in good health. Each CDR3 is given with its conserved first and last residue. D genes are given only for firm matches. For some rows the clone size is stated as once, few or many, or as a class when expanded; others skip it.

TRBV5-5	.	.	TRBJ1-5	CASSLAERIQPQHF	TGTGCCAGCAGCTTGGCCGAGAGAATCCAGCCCCAGCATTTT
TRBV6-5	.	.	TRBJ1-5	CASTSGAGNQPQHF	TGTGCCAGCACCTCCGGGGCGGGCAATCAGCCCCAGCATTTT
TRBV30	.	.	TRBJ2-3	CAWSAQGITDTQYF	TGTGCCTGGAGTGCCCAGGGAATCACAGATACGCAGTATTTT
TRBV13	.	once	TRBJ2-5	CASSLDSEETQYF	TGTGCCAGCAGCTTAGACAGCGAAGAGACCCAGTACTTC
TRBV7-8	.	.	TRBJ2-1	CASSLDSGSNEQFF	TGTGCCAGCAGCTTAGATTCCGGGAGTAATGAGCAGTTCTTC
TRBV5-6	.	.	TRBJ2-3	CASSLGTWIDTQYF	TGTGCCAGCAGCCTAGGGACTTGGATAGATACGCAGTATTTT
TRBV14	TRBD1	.	TRBJ1-4	CASSQGPRDRGIVTNEKLFF	TGTGCCAGCAGCCAAGGTCCCCGGGACAGGGGAATAGTAACTAATGAAAAACTGTTTTTT
TRBV9	TRBD2	.	TRBJ2-1	CASSVGETSGRTPSNEQFF	TGTGCCAGCAGCGTAGGGGAGACTAGCGGGAGGACCCCTTCCAATGAGCAGTTCTTC
TRBV7-2	.	.	TRBJ2-7	CASSLSSGAYEQYF	TGTGCCAGCAGCTTAAGTAGCGGAGCCTACGAGCAGTACTTC
TRBV5-1	TRBD2	.	TRBJ2-7	CASSPTLAGAPYEQYF	TGCGCCAGCAGCCCAACCCTAGCGGGAGCCCCCTACGAGCAGTACTTC
TRBV6-5	.	.	TRBJ1-1	CASSSRSWAFPAFF	TGTGCCAGCAGTAGTCGATCATGGGCGTTTCCAGCTTTCTTT
TRBV15	.	.	TRBJ2-1	CATSRGTSSYNEQFF	TGTGCCACCAGCAGAGGGACCTCCTCTTACAATGAGCAGTTCTTC
TRBV28	TRBD2	.	TRBJ2-1	CASSRPLAGGDNEQFF	TGTGCCAGCAGCCGCCCCCTAGCGGGAGGTGACAATGAGCAGTTCTTC
TRBV13	TRBD1	.	TRBJ2-5	CASSDRVGETQYF	TGTGCCAGCAGCGACAGGGTTGGGGAGACCCAGTACTTC
TRBV5-8	TRBD2	.	TRBJ2-1	CASSPPKGTSVYNEQFF	TGTGCCAGCAGCCCCCCCAAGGGCACTAGCGTATACAATGAGCAGTTCTTC
TRBV11-2	.	.	TRBJ1-5	CASSLTGSGQPQHF	TGTGCCAGCAGCTTAACAGGTTCTGGACAGCCCCAGCATTTT
TRBV7-9	.	few	TRBJ1-2	CASSRDSGLQRGYTF	TGTGCCAGCAGCCGAGACTCCGGGTTACAACGTGGCTACACCTTC
TRBV15	.	.	TRBJ2-7	CATSRETNPYEQYF	TGTGCCACCAGCAGAGAGACTAACCCTTACGAGCAGTACTTC
TRBV5-6	.	once	TRBJ2-7	CASSLAGKSYEQYF	TGTGCCAGCAGCTTAGCAGGGAAGTCGTACGAGCAGTACTTC
TRBV28	.	.	TRBJ2-5	CASSLEEGGIETQYF	TGTGCCAGCAGTTTAGAGGAGGGTGGTATAGAGACCCAGTACTTC